The 22 T cell receptor beta chains reported below all come from one sample, sequenced in a study of CD8+ T cells in alopecia areata. Reverse transcribed after extraction, RNA yielded cDNA as the sequencing template. Produced via immunoSEQ multiplex PCR; TCRdb's table is partial and in-frame only. The table shows 130,000 to 150,000 clones, with approximately 51% occurring only once. The input for sequencing was CD4+ T cells sorted from blood, taken at week 0. All receptors come from a human donor with alopecia areata.

The chain combines TRBV29-1 with TRBJ1-3, with D unclear. Germline-derived CDR1 and CDR2 are SQVTM and ANQGSEA. The V gene lost 5 bases and the J gene lost 0 bases, with 8 bases spanning the gap. This CDR3 region has 13 residues. For the CDR3, the DNA is TGCAGCGTTCAGCCGAACTCTGGAAACACCATATATTTT. Amino acid sequence: CSVQPNSGNTIYF.

This clone has only one observation. This rearrangement joins TRBV30 to TRBJ1-4; D gene ambiguous. Trimming left V 0 bases short and J 8 bases short, with 10 bases between. Germline CDR1 reads GTSNPN; CDR2 reads SVGIG (reference sequence). The CDR3 has 13 residues. CDR3 region: CAWSVMVYEKLFF. CDR3 sequence (DNA): TGTGCCTGGAGTGTGATGGTTTACGAAAAACTGTTTTTT.

The CDR3 nucleotides read TGTGCCAGCAGCCCCGGGATACCCTACGAGCAGTACTTC. It yields the protein CASSPGIPYEQYF. The J gene is TRBJ2-7, the V gene TRBV25-1; perhaps TRBD2 as D (5 bases). From germline, CDR1 is MGHDK and CDR2 SYGVNS. The CDR3 has 13 residues. Between the trimmed V and J ends, which lost 6 bases and 2 bases, there was a span of 11 bases.

The chain is built from TRBV30 and TRBJ2-1; no reliable D call. CDR3 length: 15 residues. The ends were cut back, 3 bases at V and 4 bases at J, with 16 bases in the middle. Germline loops: CDR1 GTSNPN, CDR2 SVGIG (reference sequence). The CDR3 is CAWRLSRSSYNEQFF. The CDR3 coding sequence is TGTGCCTGGAGACTCTCGCGGAGTTCATACAATGAGCAGTTCTTC.

This clone came up a few times. This chain connects TRBV15 to TRBJ1-5; 8 nucleotides align to TRBD1. V was clipped by 5 bases and J by 1 base; unmatched bases: 4. The CDR3 loop spans 15 amino acids. Germline values: CDR1 LNHNV, CDR2 YYDKDF (reference sequence). CDR3 loop: CATSLDRGSNQPQHF. The DNA of the CDR3 is TGTGCCACCAGCTTAGACAGGGGAAGCAATCAGCCCCAGCATTTT.

The chain uses TRBV11-3 and TRBJ2-1; no definite D call. Trimming stripped 2 bases from V and 9 bases from J, with 8 bases between. Germline V CDR1 and CDR2: SGHNT, YENEEA. The CDR3 runs to 12 residues. The CDR3 region has the DNA TGTGCCAGCAGCTTAAGTGGTCGTGAGCAGTTCTTC. Its protein is CASSLSGREQFF.

The chain has TRBV29-1 and TRBJ2-1; TRBD1 or TRBD2 may be the D gene (5 bases each). Trimming left V 6 bases short and J 12 bases short, with 21 bases between. Germline V gives CDR1 SQVTM, CDR2 ANQGSEA. The CDR3 has 13 residues. In DNA, the CDR3 is TGCAGCGTCTCCACCGGGACCTCCGACAGGCAGTTCTTC. This encodes CSVSTGTSDRQFF.

V is TRBV6-6 and J is TRBJ2-1; D gene unclear. This CDR3 is built from 13 residues. Per the germline V gene, CDR1 is MNHNY and CDR2 is SVGAGI (reference sequence). V was pared by 0 bases and J by 6 bases, with 6 bases between. The CDR3 is CASSYSEFNEQFF. The DNA of the CDR3 is TGTGCCAGCAGTTACTCAGAGTTCAATGAGCAGTTCTTC.

This clone occurred a few times. This CDR3 reads CAWSSRSGGEQYF. CDR3 sequence (DNA): TGTGCCTGGTCCTCTCGGTCCGGGGGTGAGCAGTACTTC. The chain combines TRBV30 with TRBJ2-7, with TRBD2 as a possible D gene (6 bases). Germline loops: CDR1 GTSNPN, CDR2 SVGIG (reference sequence). This CDR3 comprises 13 residues. Trimming took 5 bases from V and 7 from J, leaving 18 bases between them.

This clone appeared once. In nucleotides, the CDR3 is TGTGCCAGCAGTGTATCGACCGGTGGGAAGGCTGAAGCTTTCTTT. It codes for CASSVSTGGKAEAFF. This sequence joins TRBV2 and TRBJ1-1; D remains ambiguous. Germline V gene data show CDR1 as SNHLY and CDR2 as FYNNEI. This CDR3 has 15 amino acids. V lost 4 bases and J lost 6, with 18 bases in between.

This rearrangement joins TRBV6-1 to TRBJ2-7; TRBD1 matches at 9 bases. Germline CDR1 MNHNS, CDR2 SASEGT. The CDR3 loop spans 16 amino acids. Losses at the gene ends were 3 bases for V and 3 bases for J; bases not matched to a gene: 9. CDR3 residues: CASSDYYGQGYYEQYF. Here the CDR3 DNA reads TGTGCCAGCAGTGACTACTATGGACAGGGGTACTACGAGCAGTACTTC.

CDR3 loop: CASSAPGTDEQYF. The DNA for the CDR3 is TGTGCCAGCAGCGCGCCAGGGACAGACGAGCAGTACTTC. The gene calls are TRBV5-4 and TRBJ2-7; 7 bases align to TRBD1. CDR1 is SGHNT, CDR2 YYREEE, per germline (reference sequence). The junction had 6 bases not matched to a gene; V was cut back by 4 bases and J by 5 bases. The CDR3 loop spans 13 amino acids.

This clone has a handful of counts. J is TRBJ2-5 and V is TRBV29-1; D is perhaps TRBD1 (5 bases). The CDR3 extends over 14 amino acids. V was shortened by 4 bases and J by 4 bases, with 16 bases between the two germline ends. Germline V gene sequence: CDR1 SQVTM, CDR2 ANQGSEA. In DNA form, the CDR3 reads TGCAGCGTTGCTACGGGCAAGGGGTTAGAGACCCAGTACTTC. It yields the protein CSVATGKGLETQYF.

The chain is built from TRBV14 and TRBJ2-5; D remains ambiguous. In germline, CDR1 is SGHDN, CDR2 FVKESK. CDR3 length equals 14 residues. Trimming cost V 2 bases and J 5 bases, with 12 bases left between them. Here the CDR3 reads CASSQRSVDETQYF. The CDR3 bases are TGTGCCAGCAGCCAAAGGTCGGTTGATGAGACCCAGTACTTC.

The rearrangement links TRBV13 to TRBJ2-7; D is undetermined. CDR1 PRHDT and CDR2 FYEKMQ come from the germline V gene (reference sequence). Deletions cut 0 bases from V and 0 bases from J, with 0 bases between. CDR3 size: 12 residues. The CDR3 DNA sequence: TGTGCCAGCAGCTTAGGCTCCTACGAGCAGTACTTC. The encoded protein is CASSLGSYEQYF.

At least ten counts were recorded for this clone. The chain links TRBV28 to TRBJ2-7; 8 bases map to TRBD2. The CDR3 is 15 residues long. Germline V gene sequence: CDR1 MDHEN, CDR2 SYDVKM. The V and J ends lost 6 bases and 1 base, in that order; junction bases with no gene match: 8. This CDR3 is CASRPAGAGSYEQYF. The CDR3 DNA reads TGTGCCAGCAGACCAGCGGGAGCAGGATCCTACGAGCAGTACTTC.

A few counts support this clone. The chain combines TRBV11-2 with TRBJ2-1, with 8 positions matching TRBD1. V dropped 3 bases and J dropped 7; count of bases not matched to a gene: 11. This CDR3 has 16 residues. Germline CDR1 is SGHAT and CDR2 is FQNNGV. CDR3 nucleotide sequence: TGTGCCAGCAGCTTGTCCCGGGACAGGCGTAGAAATGAGCAGTTCTTC. This codes for CASSLSRDRRRNEQFF.

The chain has TRBV5-4 and TRBJ2-4; D is unresolved. Germline lookup yields CDR1 SGHNT and CDR2 YYREEE (reference sequence). This CDR3 is 13 amino acids long. Trimming cost V 1 base and J 5 bases, with 7 bases left between them. Here the CDR3 reads CASSLKSENIQYF. CDR3 sequence (DNA): TGTGCCAGCAGCTTGAAGAGTGAAAACATTCAGTACTTC.

This clone was seen a few times. The chain is built from TRBV29-1 and TRBJ2-3; 9 nucleotides align to TRBD2. Trimming removed 6 bases from V and 3 bases from J; junction bases left unmatched: 7. The CDR3 consists of 14 residues. The germline gives CDR1 SQVTM, CDR2 ANQGSEA. The CDR3 DNA reads TGCAGCGTCCTTCTAGCGGGGATAACAGATACGCAGTATTTT. As protein: CSVLLAGITDTQYF.

The chain uses TRBV6-1 and TRBJ2-3, with 13 bases matching TRBD2. Germline V gene sequence: CDR1 MNHNS, CDR2 SASEGT. The ends lost 3 bases at V and 3 bases at J; junction bases unmatched: 3. There are 16 residues in the CDR3. In nucleotides, the CDR3 is TGTGCCAGCAGTGACTGGACTAGCGGGAGAACAGATACGCAGTATTTT. Protein product: CASSDWTSGRTDTQYF.

The chain carries TRBV30 and TRBJ2-1, with D tentatively TRBD2 (6 bases). Germline assignment: CDR1 GTSNPN and CDR2 SVGIG (reference sequence). This CDR3 region has 15 residues. Trimming stripped 2 bases from V and 0 bases from J, with 11 bases between. The CDR3 DNA reads as TGTGCCTGGAGTCGGGTAGCGGCCTCCTACAATGAGCAGTTCTTC. Its translation: CAWSRVAASYNEQFF.

This clone appeared a single time. The chain has TRBV19 and TRBJ1-2; D might be TRBD1 (5 bases). The CDR3 has 16 amino acids. The V and J ends lost 3 bases and 3 bases respectively, with 17 bases between them. Germline CDR1 reads LNHDA; CDR2 reads SQIVND (reference sequence). CDR3 DNA: TGTGCCAGTAGTATGACCAGGACACGCAACTACTATGGCTACACCTTC. Residues: CASSMTRTRNYYGYTF. The full variable domain, completed using reference TRBV19 and TRBJ1-2, is DGGITQSPKYLFRKEGQNVTLSCEQNLNHDAMYWYRQDPGQGLRLIYYSQIVNDFQKGDIAEGYSVSREKKESFPLTVTSAQKNPTAFYLCASSMTRTRNYYGYTFGSGTRLTVV.